Listed below are T cell receptor beta chains from one sample, sequenced in a study of OX40 agonist ivuxolimab in advanced cancers. Assay used: immunoSEQ multiplex PCR; TCRdb lists only in-frame clones, some missing. The sample holds roughly 60,000 clones, roughly 80% seen once. The specimen comprised CD4+ or CD8+ T cells sorted from blood, sampled in a trial of the OX40 agonist ivuxolimab. The receptors derive from an adult with an advanced solid tumor such as melanoma, head and neck, liver or kidney cancer. The CDR3 runs from the conserved cysteine through the conserved F or W. The D gene is left open where the match is weak. Only part of the rows carry a size: once, few, many, or a class if the clone is expanded.

TRBV28	TRBJ2-7	few	-	TGTGCCAGCAGCCCCCCGGGGAGGTCGTTCTCCTACGAGCAGTACTTC	CASSPPGRSFSYEQYF
TRBV5-1	TRBJ2-7	-	-	TGCGCCAGCAGCTCTTCCAACTCCTACGAGCAGTACTTC	CASSSSNSYEQYF
TRBV18	TRBJ1-5	-	-	TGTGCCAGCTCACCACTGCGTGCGGAAACCCTCAATCAGCCCCAGCATTTT	CASSPLRAETLNQPQHF
TRBV2	TRBJ2-3	once	-	TGTGCCAGCAGTGAGGGGCCCGGCGGGGATACGCAGTATTTT	CASSEGPGGDTQYF
TRBV7-3	TRBJ2-1	-	TRBD2	TGTGCCAGCAGCTTAATGCCCTTACTTAGCGGGAGGGCCGGTGAGCAGTTCTTC	CASSLMPLLSGRAGEQFF
TRBV6-5	TRBJ2-2	-	-	TGTGCCAGCGGGGCAGGGTTCACCGGGGAGCTGTTTTTT	CASGAGFTGELFF
TRBV5-1	TRBJ2-1	-	TRBD1	TGCGCCAGCAGCTCCACGACAGGGGGTAACGAGCAGTTCTTC	CASSSTTGGNEQFF
TRBV27	TRBJ2-3	-	TRBD1	TGTGCCAGCACAAACAGGGGGTCGATCGCAGATACGCAGTATTTT	CASTNRGSIADTQYF
TRBV6-6	TRBJ2-7	-	TRBD1	TGTGCCAGCAGTAAGACAGGGTCCGAGCAGTACTTC	CASSKTGSEQYF
TRBV5-6	TRBJ1-4	-	-	TGTGCCAGCAGCTTCATCACAACTAATGAAAAACTGTTTTTT	CASSFITTNEKLFF
TRBV14	TRBJ2-7	-	-	TGTGCCAGCAGCCCCGGGCAGTTGGGTAGCGGAGGCAGCTACGAGCAGTACTTC	CASSPGQLGSGGSYEQYF
TRBV5-1	TRBJ2-7	-	-	TGCGCCAGCAGCTTGGGACCGGGACGCTACCCCTACGAGCAGTACTTC	CASSLGPGRYPYEQYF
TRBV5-4	TRBJ2-1	-	-	TGTGCCAGCAACGGGGGGCGCATGGGTGAGCAGTTCTTC	CASNGGRMGEQFF
TRBV4-2	TRBJ2-5	medium-sized	-	TGTGCCAGCAGCCTAGCCTCGGGGGTGGGAGAGACCCAGTACTTC	CASSLASGVGETQYF
TRBV5-1	TRBJ1-1	-	TRBD1	TGCGCCAGCAGCTTGCAGACAGGGGGCGAAGCTTTCTTT	CASSLQTGGEAFF
TRBV5-1	TRBJ2-1	-	TRBD1	TGCGCCAGCAGCTTGCAACAGGGGGCCTACAATGAGCAGTTCTTC	CASSLQQGAYNEQFF
TRBV30	TRBJ2-1	-	-	TGTGCCTGGAGCCATAGTGGCTATGAGCAGTTCTTC	CAWSHSGYEQFF
TRBV7-7	TRBJ2-3	-	TRBD2	TGTGCTAGCAGCTTAGCGCTAGCGGGTACAGATACGCAGTATTTT	CASSLALAGTDTQYF
TRBV28	TRBJ1-4	-	-	TGTGCCAGCAGTTTGGGTCCAAGGGAAAAACTGTTTTTT	CASSLGPREKLFF
TRBV18	TRBJ2-7	-	TRBD2	TGTGCCAGCTCATTGACTAGCGGGAGCAACGAGCAGTACTTC	CASSLTSGSNEQYF
TRBV28	TRBJ1-5	-	-	TGTGCCAGCAGTCCTCCCCCGGGTCTGCCCCAGCATTTT	CASSPPPGLPQHF
TRBV6-5	TRBJ1-2	-	TRBD1	TGTGCCAGCAGTTACGACCGACAGGGCGTCTATGGCTACACCTTC	CASSYDRQGVYGYTF
TRBV25-1	TRBJ2-4	-	-	TGTGCCAGCAGTGAGGCAGCCCGGGGAAACATTCAGTACTTC	CASSEAARGNIQYF
TRBV28	TRBJ1-1	-	-	TGTGCCAGCAGTTTGTTGGTAACTGAAGCTTTCTTT	CASSLLVTEAFF
TRBV19	TRBJ2-7	-	-	TGTGCCAGTTATGGGGGGTACGAGCAGTACTTC	CASYGGYEQYF
TRBV19	TRBJ1-2	few	-	TGTGCCAGTAGATGGGACCGGGACTATGGCTACACCTTC	CASRWDRDYGYTF
TRBV5-1	TRBJ2-7	-	TRBD1	TGCGCCAGCAGCTTGGCGGCAGGGGGCCCCCACGAGCAGTACTTC	CASSLAAGGPHEQYF
TRBV11-2	TRBJ1-5	-	TRBD1	TGTGCCAGCAGCTTCGACAGGGGCCGGTGGCCCCAGCATTTT	CASSFDRGRWPQHF
TRBV28	TRBJ2-7	-	-	TGTGCCAGCAGACATTCCTACGAGCAGTACTTC	CASRHSYEQYF